The rows below give T cell receptor beta chains drawn from one sample of a study of CD8 T cells in ankylosing spondylitis. A single record per CDR3 protein comes from TCRdb applying MiXCR to the 5' RACE reads. The sample records under 250,000 distinct CDR3 sequences, 32% being singletons. Sequenced sample: blood, either unsorted or a sorted T cell fraction (not recorded which). These receptors all stem from a male donor with ankylosing spondylitis or in good health (not recorded which). Each CDR3 is given with its conserved first and last residue. D genes are given only for firm matches. Clone size is given for some rows only: seen once, a few or many times, or a class if the clone is expanded.

>TRBV4-2|.|TRBD2|TRBJ2-1
CASSQDRSGASSYNEQFF
TGTGCCAGCAGCCAAGATAGGAGCGGGGCTAGCTCCTACAATGAGCAGTTCTTC
>TRBV12-3/TRBV12-4|few|.|TRBJ2-1
CASSLRRFGNEQFF
TGTGCCAGCAGTTTACGCAGGTTCGGTAATGAGCAGTTCTTC
>TRBV7-9|few|.|TRBJ2-7
CASSFPSGYEQYF
TGTGCCAGCAGCTTTCCGTCAGGCTACGAGCAGTACTTC
>TRBV20-1|.|.|TRBJ2-1
CSAGRGPLYNEQFF
TGCAGTGCCGGGCGGGGGCCGCTCTACAATGAGCAGTTCTTC
>TRBV10-3|.|TRBD1|TRBJ2-4
CAISDRDSLNIQYF
TGTGCCATCAGTGACCGGGACAGCTTAAACATTCAGTACTTC
>TRBV6-1|few|.|TRBJ2-3
CASTPYVVTDTQYF
TGTGCCAGCACCCCATACGTGGTAACAGATACGCAGTATTTT
>TRBV28|few|.|TRBJ2-3
CASSLSGPSTDTQYF
TGTGCCAGCAGTTTATCCGGACCATCCACAGATACGCAGTATTTT
>TRBV5-1|.|TRBD1|TRBJ2-3
CASSATGFPDTQYF
TGCGCCAGCAGCGCGACAGGGTTCCCAGATACGCAGTATTTT
>TRBV25-1|.|.|TRBJ2-7
CASSEGGPVYEQYF
TGTGCCAGCAGTGAGGGGGGGCCCGTTTACGAGCAGTACTTC
>TRBV29-1|.|.|TRBJ2-7
CSVSGEREQYF
TGCAGCGTTTCAGGGGAACGGGAGCAGTACTTC
>TRBV29-1|.|TRBD2|TRBJ2-1
CSVDGGGLEQFF
TGCAGCGTTGACGGCGGGGGGCTTGAGCAGTTCTTC
>TRBV5-1|.|TRBD2|TRBJ2-1
CASSPDGSGGALNEQFF
TGCGCCAGCAGCCCTGACGGTAGCGGGGGGGCCTTGAATGAGCAGTTCTTC
>TRBV20-1|.|.|TRBJ1-5
CSARGGGGNQPQHF
TGCAGTGCTAGGGGCGGGGGGGGCAATCAGCCCCAGCATTTT
>TRBV20-1|few|.|TRBJ1-6
CSARDQRLLNSPLHF
TGCAGTGCTAGAGATCAGAGGCTCCTTAATTCACCCCTCCACTTT
>TRBV7-6|few|.|TRBJ2-7
CASSFLQGLGYEQYF
TGTGCCAGCAGCTTCCTACAGGGTCTAGGATACGAGCAGTACTTC
>TRBV4-2|.|TRBD2|TRBJ2-3
CASSQGAGVGADTQYF
TGTGCCAGCAGCCAAGGGGCGGGGGTGGGGGCAGATACGCAGTATTTT
>TRBV6-6|few|.|TRBJ2-7
CASSHRRSYEQYF
TGTGCCAGCAGTCACAGGCGTTCCTACGAGCAGTACTTC
>TRBV12-3/TRBV12-4|few|.|TRBJ2-7
CASSSLSSYEQYF
TGTGCCAGCAGTTCGTTGAGCTCCTACGAGCAGTACTTC
>TRBV5-5|.|.|TRBJ1-5
CASSLAPTTDQPQHF
TGTGCCAGCAGCTTGGCCCCCACGACAGATCAGCCCCAGCATTTT
>TRBV7-3|.|.|TRBJ2-1
CASSSTMSSYNEQFF
TGTGCCAGCAGTTCCACCATGAGCTCCTACAATGAGCAGTTCTTC
>TRBV4-2|.|.|TRBJ2-3
CASSPRQGQADTQYF
TGTGCCAGCAGCCCCCGGCAGGGGCAAGCAGATACGCAGTATTTT
>TRBV5-1|.|.|TRBJ2-3
CASSLEPADTDTQYF
TGCGCCAGCAGCTTGGAGCCAGCCGACACAGATACGCAGTATTTT
>TRBV9|.|TRBD2|TRBJ2-5
CASSLTSGGETQYF
TGTGCCAGCAGCCTAACTAGCGGGGGGGAGACCCAGTACTTC
>TRBV28|.|TRBD1|TRBJ2-7
CASTAPDRVWEQYF
TGTGCCAGCACCGCCCCGGACAGGGTTTGGGAGCAGTACTTC
>TRBV20-1|.|.|TRBJ2-5
CSARGRPPGAPSQETQYF
TGCAGTGCTAGAGGACGGCCCCCCGGAGCGCCCTCCCAAGAGACCCAGTACTTC
>TRBV7-6|.|TRBD2|TRBJ2-3
CASTRAGGQDTQYF
TGTGCCAGCACCCGAGCGGGGGGGCAAGATACGCAGTATTTT
>TRBV5-1|.|.|TRBJ2-7
CASSLAAGTYEQYF
TGCGCCAGCAGCTTGGCGGCAGGGACCTACGAGCAGTACTTC
>TRBV20-1|.|.|TRBJ1-2
CSARRGEANYGYTF
TGCAGTGCTAGAAGGGGGGAGGCTAACTATGGCTACACCTTC
>TRBV20-1|few|TRBD2|TRBJ2-1
CSARDRRGGGEQFF
TGCAGTGCTAGAGATAGGCGGGGGGGCGGTGAGCAGTTCTTC
>TRBV20-1|few|.|TRBJ2-3
CSARDPRRTDTQYF
TGCAGTGCTAGAGATCCCCGCCGCACAGATACGCAGTATTTT
>TRBV20-1|many|.|TRBJ2-2
CSADPGGAGTGELFF
TGCAGTGCCGACCCAGGGGGGGCAGGGACCGGGGAGCTGTTTTTT
>TRBV20-1|few|TRBD1|TRBJ2-7
CSAPHRGPSYEQYF
TGCAGTGCCCCGCACAGGGGGCCCAGCTACGAGCAGTACTTC
>TRBV20-1|.|TRBD1|TRBJ1-2
CSARATGEVGGGYTF
TGCAGTGCTAGAGCAACAGGGGAAGTAGGGGGTGGCTACACCTTC
>TRBV20-1|.|.|TRBJ1-1
CSAFERAGGTEAFF
TGCAGTGCTTTCGAAAGGGCGGGGGGGACTGAAGCTTTCTTT
>TRBV20-1|few|TRBD2|TRBJ2-1
CSAVRSGLYNEQFF
TGCAGTGCTGTCCGTAGCGGGCTCTACAATGAGCAGTTCTTC
>TRBV10-2|.|TRBD1|TRBJ2-3
CASESTGWETDTQYF
TGCGCCAGCGAATCGACAGGGTGGGAGACAGATACGCAGTATTTT
>TRBV20-1|.|.|TRBJ1-1
CSASRNTEAFF
TGCAGTGCTAGCAGGAACACTGAAGCTTTCTTT